The present entry profiles one TCR beta chain with its context. These data originate in a study of blood T cell repertoires in COVID-19. Profiled with immunoSEQ multiplex PCR; TCRdb holds only in-frame clones, not every one. Among around 200,000 clones, 85% to 90% were seen once, and the ten largest hold approximately 6.2%. The V and J ends lost 0 bases and 4 bases respectively, with 10 bases between them. The germline V gene encodes CDR1 SGDLS and CDR2 YYNGEE. This CDR3 contains 14 residues. This sequence originates from a man in his sixties who had recovered from COVID-19. The sample comprised peripheral blood. V and J are TRBV9 and TRBJ1-2; TRBD1 is a possible D gene (6 bases). The CDR3 DNA is TGTGCCAGCAGCGTAGTCTGGGGGCCCTATGGCTACACCTTC. Encoded protein: CASSVVWGPYGYTF.